The next 31 T cell receptor beta chains were all read from a single sample in a study of cytomegalovirus exposure and HLA in healthy donors. This PCR relied on a set of 60 Vbeta primers and 13 Jbeta primers. Generated by immunoSEQ multiplex PCR, the TCRdb table keeps only in-frame clones and is missing some. This table lists 30,000 to 50,000 clones. Sequencing used PBMCs. The source of these receptors is a woman aged 25-40 years in good health and CMV-seropositive.

The chain is built from TRBV2 and TRBJ2-3, with 8 nucleotides matching TRBD2. The length of the CDR3 is 15 residues. Trimming removed 5 bases from V and 4 bases from J; junction bases left unmatched: 8. The germline gives CDR1 SNHLY, CDR2 FYNNEI. CDR3 sequence (DNA): TGTGCCAGCAGTTATCGGGCGGGGGGAGCAGATACGCAGTATTTT. It codes for CASSYRAGGADTQYF.

The chain carries TRBV7-8 and TRBJ2-7; D ambiguous. The CDR3 loop spans 13 amino acids. The germline V gene has CDR1 SGHVS and CDR2 FQNEAQ. Trimming pared 1 base from V and 3 bases from J, leaving 7 bases between. Written as DNA, the CDR3 is TGTGCCAGCAGCTTAGGCCGGGTCTACGAGCAGTACTTC. It specifies CASSLGRVYEQYF. The full variable domain, in which reference TRBV7-8 and TRBJ2-7 provide the parts outside the CDR3, is GAGVSQSPRYKVAKRGQDVALRCDPISGHVSLFWYQQALGQGPEFLTYFQNEAQLDKSGLPSDRFFAERPEGSVSTLKIQRTQQEDSAVYLCASSLGRVYEQYFGPGTRLTVT.

The gene calls are TRBV7-2 and TRBJ2-4; 8 positions agree with TRBD1. The CDR3 length is 12 residues. Germline loops: CDR1 SGHTA, CDR2 FQGNSA. CDR3 in amino acids: CVSSGTGNIQYF. The CDR3 coding sequence is TGTGTTTCTTCCGGGACAGGAAACATTCAGTACTTC. Combining the CDR3 with reference TRBV7-2 and TRBJ2-4 gives the whole variable domain GAGVSQSPSNKVTEKGKDVELRCDPISGHTALYWYRQSLGQGLEFLIYFQGNSAPDKSGLPSDRFSAERTGGSVSTLTIQRTQQEDSAVYLCVSSGTGNIQYFGAGTRLSVL.

The CDR3 reads CASSLGQANTEAFF. CDR3 coding DNA: TGCGCCAGCAGCTTGGGGCAGGCAAACACTGAAGCTTTCTTT. J is TRBJ1-1 and V is TRBV5-1; D is unclear. Germline CDR1 and CDR2: SGHRS and YFSETQ. This CDR3 is 14 amino acids long. Trimming took 0 bases from V and 2 from J, leaving 8 bases between them.

V gene TRBV5-1 combines with J gene TRBJ1-1; 8 bases map to TRBD1. V was clipped by 3 bases and J by 1 base; unmatched bases: 5. The CDR3 extends over 15 amino acids. Germline CDR1 is SGHRS and CDR2 is YFSETQ. The CDR3 reads CASSWKDRGNTEAFF. The CDR3 DNA reads TGCGCCAGCAGCTGGAAAGACAGGGGGAACACTGAAGCTTTCTTT.

In regard to this clone: Other DNA sequences in this sample translate to the same CDR3. The J gene is TRBJ1-1, the V gene TRBV7-9; TRBD1 might be the D (6 bases). The CDR3 consists of 18 residues. The V end was cut by 11 bases, the J end by 6 bases, with 34 bases between. Looked up from germline, CDR1 is SEHNR and CDR2 is FQNEAQ (reference sequence). CDR3 sequence (DNA): TGTGCCCATAGCCCAAACGGCAGACGGGGGGCCGCCCCCCCTGAAGCTTTCTTT. Translated, it gives CAHSPNGRRGAAPPEAFF.

The rearrangement uses TRBV7-9 and TRBJ2-7; TRBD1 might be the D (6 bases). The CDR3 runs to 14 residues. Germline CDR1 and CDR2: SEHNR and FQNEAQ (reference sequence). V lost 4 bases, J lost 0 bases, and 10 bases lay in between. CDR3 coding DNA: TGTGCCAGCAGCTCCCAGGACAGCTCCTACGAGCAGTACTTC. Encoded protein: CASSSQDSSYEQYF.

The gene calls are TRBV5-1 and TRBJ1-1; D is unclear. The CDR3 totals 14 residues. V was trimmed by 3 bases and J by 4 bases, leaving 13 bases between them. Germline lookup yields CDR1 SGHRS and CDR2 YFSETQ. The CDR3 protein is CASSSGEPGTEAFF. In DNA form, the CDR3 reads TGCGCCAGCAGCTCGGGAGAGCCCGGCACTGAAGCTTTCTTT.

J is TRBJ2-7 and V is TRBV5-1; 9 bases fit TRBD1. The germline gives CDR1 SGHRS, CDR2 YFSETQ. The CDR3 has 14 amino acids. V lost 4 bases to trimming and J lost 4 bases; unmatched junction nucleotides: 6. In DNA form, the CDR3 reads TGCGCCAGCAGCGTTGGGACAGGGTTTTACGAGCAGTACTTC. This codes for CASSVGTGFYEQYF.

The chain couples TRBV5-6 to TRBJ2-6; D remains ambiguous. CDR1 and CDR2 (germline): SGHDT, YYEEEE. V was cut by 4 bases and J by 8 bases, with 7 bases left in between. The length of the CDR3 is 12 residues. The CDR3 DNA reads as TGTGCCAGCAGCGGAGAAACCAACGTCCTGACTTTC. It translates to CASSGETNVLTF.

This chain joins TRBV18 and TRBJ2-6; perhaps TRBD1 as D (5 bases). Germline CDR1 reads KGHSH; CDR2 reads LQKENI. V lost 4 bases, J lost 2 bases, and 15 bases lay in between. This CDR3 is 17 amino acids long. CDR3 in DNA: TGTGCCAGCTCACAAGCAGGGAATCCCACTGGGGCCAACGTCCTGACTTTC. Amino acids: CASSQAGNPTGANVLTF. Variable domain in full (rest from reference TRBV18 and TRBJ2-6): NAGVMQNPRHLVRRRGQEARLRCSPMKGHSHVYWYRQLPEEGLKFMVYLQKENIIDESGMPKERFSAEFPKEGPSILRIQQVVRGDSAAYFCASSQAGNPTGANVLTFGAGSRLTVL.

The rearrangement links TRBV7-2 to TRBJ2-5, with TRBD1 identical over 10 bases. The CDR3 totals 15 residues. J was trimmed by 5 bases and V by 5 bases; bases with no gene match: 8. From germline, CDR1 is SGHTA and CDR2 FQGNSA. The CDR3 sequence is CASSPRQGAWETQYF. CDR3 bases: TGTGCCAGCAGCCCAAGACAGGGGGCGTGGGAGACCCAGTACTTC.

The chain carries TRBV5-6 and TRBJ1-1; D might be TRBD1 (6 bases). V lost 3 bases, J lost 6 bases, and 18 bases lay in between. Germline V CDR1 and CDR2: SGHDT, YYEEEE. The CDR3 sequence is 15 residues long. CDR3 bases: TGTGCCAGCAGCTCGTCAGGGGCCCGTCGGGCTGAAGCTTTCTTT. Amino acids: CASSSSGARRAEAFF.

The chain has TRBV19 and TRBJ2-3; 7 nucleotides match TRBD1. The V gene end was trimmed by 5 bases and the J gene end by 2 bases; junction bases not matched to a gene: 7. The CDR3 totals 15 residues. Germline lookup yields CDR1 LNHDA and CDR2 SQIVND (reference sequence). The CDR3 DNA sequence: TGTGCCAGTAGTCCCCGGGGACAGTCCACAGATACGCAGTATTTT. It translates to CASSPRGQSTDTQYF. The full variable domain, in which reference TRBV19 and TRBJ2-3 provide the parts outside the CDR3, is DGGITQSPKYLFRKEGQNVTLSCEQNLNHDAMYWYRQDPGQGLRLIYYSQIVNDFQKGDIAEGYSVSREKKESFPLTVTSAQKNPTAFYLCASSPRGQSTDTQYFGPGTRLTVL.

The chain is built from TRBV2 and TRBJ2-5; 7 bases align to TRBD1. With 5 bases clipped from V and 2 bases from J, the junction kept 5 bases outside the gene matches. Looked up from germline, CDR1 is SNHLY and CDR2 is FYNNEI. This CDR3 has 14 residues. The CDR3 spells CASSRRQGQETQYF. CDR3 nucleotides: TGTGCCAGCAGTCGCCGACAGGGACAAGAGACCCAGTACTTC. Full variable domain (rest looked up from reference TRBV2 and TRBJ2-5): EPEVTQTPSHQVTQMGQEVILRCVPISNHLYFYWYRQILGQKVEFLVSFYNNEISEKSEIFDDQFSVERPDGSNFTLKIRSTKLEDSAMYFCASSRRQGQETQYFGPGTRLLVL.

J is TRBJ2-1 and V is TRBV27; 7 bases fit TRBD2. Trimming at V came to 6 bases and at J to 8 bases, leaving 4 bases not matched to a gene. This CDR3 has 12 amino acids. Germline loops: CDR1 MNHEY, CDR2 SMNVEV (reference sequence). This chain's CDR3 is CASSYRGDEQFF. In DNA form, the CDR3 reads TGTGCCAGCAGCTATCGGGGGGATGAGCAGTTCTTC.

The rearrangement joins TRBV4-2 to TRBJ1-2, with 7 positions matching TRBD1. V was clipped by 0 bases and J by 4 bases; unmatched bases: 5. The CDR3 runs to 15 residues. Germline loops: CDR1 LGHNA, CDR2 YNFKEQ. Here the CDR3 DNA reads TGTGCCAGCAGCCAAGACCCGGACAGGTCCTATGGCTACACCTTC. This translates into CASSQDPDRSYGYTF.

This chain uses TRBV15 with TRBJ1-2, with TRBD1 matching over 8 bases. The CDR3 contains 14 residues. The V and J ends lost 0 bases and 8 bases, in that order; junction bases with no gene match: 5. Germline assignment: CDR1 LNHNV and CDR2 YYDKDF (reference sequence). CDR3 DNA: TGTGCCACCAGCAGAGATCAGGGGGCTAAGGGCTACACCTTC. This sequence encodes CATSRDQGAKGYTF.

The rearrangement uses TRBV5-1 and TRBJ2-5; 9 bases agree with TRBD2. The germline gives CDR1 SGHRS, CDR2 YFSETQ. There are 14 residues in the CDR3. V lost 5 bases and J lost 5; bases outside the gene matches: 7. CDR3 coding DNA: TGCGCCAGCAGGTCTAGCGGGGATTGGGAGACCCAGTACTTC. Translated, it gives CASRSSGDWETQYF.

This chain connects TRBV7-8 to TRBJ2-7; possible D gene TRBD1, 5 bases. Trimming left V 1 base short and J 3 bases short, with 10 bases between. Per the germline V gene, CDR1 is SGHVS and CDR2 is FQNEAQ. This CDR3 has 14 residues. The CDR3 nucleotides read TGTGCCAGCAGCTTAGGCCTCGGACACTACGAGCAGTACTTC. Its translation: CASSLGLGHYEQYF.

The chain joins TRBV28 to TRBJ2-5; the match to TRBD1 covers 9 bases. Germline V gene lookup returns CDR1 MDHEN and CDR2 SYDVKM. V was pared by 6 bases and J by 4 bases, with 12 bases of the junction left unmatched. The CDR3 length is 16 residues. CDR3 loop: CASRGSQDRGVETQYF. The CDR3 nucleotides read TGTGCCAGCAGAGGGTCACAGGACAGGGGTGTAGAGACCCAGTACTTC.

The CDR3: CASSQEASWQPQHF. The CDR3 DNA follows: TGCGCCAGCAGCCAAGAGGCCTCGTGGCAGCCCCAGCATTTT. The V call is TRBV4-1, the J call TRBJ1-5, with D uncertain. V dropped 0 bases and J dropped 7 bases, with 10 bases sitting between them. Germline-derived CDR1 and CDR2 are MGHRA and YSYEKL. The CDR3 length is 14 residues.

The chain couples TRBV29-1 to TRBJ1-1, with no clear D. There are 13 residues in the CDR3. Trimming pared 5 bases from V and 1 base from J, leaving 11 bases between. Germline V gene data show CDR1 as SQVTM and CDR2 as ANQGSEA. The CDR3 DNA follows: TGCAGCGTTCGTCGAGGCTGGAACACTGAAGCTTTCTTT. As protein: CSVRRGWNTEAFF.

This chain uses TRBV7-2 with TRBJ2-7, with 11 bases fitting TRBD2. Germline trimming cut 5 bases from V and 6 bases from J; bases unmatched to any gene: 21. The CDR3 has 19 residues. Germline CDR1 and CDR2: SGHTA and FQGNSA. CDR3 sequence: CASSTLALAGESLLGEQYF. The CDR3 DNA follows: TGTGCCAGCAGCACTTTGGCACTAGCGGGGGAATCCCTACTAGGCGAGCAGTACTTC.

The V gene is TRBV29-1, the J gene TRBJ2-1, with TRBD1 matching 10 bases. Germline CDR1 is SQVTM and CDR2 is ANQGSEA. The junction had 10 bases not matched to a gene; V was cut back by 4 bases and J by 7 bases. The CDR3 runs 15 residues. The chain's CDR3 is CSVGSGTGAMNEQFF. Written as DNA, the CDR3 is TGCAGCGTTGGTTCCGGGACAGGGGCAATGAATGAGCAGTTCTTC.

The gene calls are TRBV29-1 and TRBJ1-1; possible D gene TRBD1, 5 bases. CDR1 SQVTM and CDR2 ANQGSEA come from the germline V gene. The CDR3 has 12 residues. V shed 7 bases and J shed 0 bases, with 9 bases lying between them. CDR3 coding DNA: TGCAGCGACGGACACATGAACACTGAAGCTTTCTTT. Encoded protein: CSDGHMNTEAFF.

The chain couples TRBV7-9 to TRBJ1-6, with TRBD1 matching over 10 bases. The germline CDR1 and CDR2 sequences are SEHNR and FQNEAQ (reference sequence). With V trimmed by 1 base and J by 4 bases, 1 base remained unmatched. The CDR3 sequence is 16 residues long. The CDR3 DNA reads as TGTGCCAGCAGCTTAGGGGACAGGGGATATAATTCACCCCTCCACTTT. This translates into CASSLGDRGYNSPLHF.

V is TRBV29-1 and J is TRBJ1-1; maybe TRBD1 (6 bases). The CDR3 has 13 amino acids. The ends were cut back, 6 bases at V and 3 bases at J, with 14 bases in the middle. Germline CDR1 reads SQVTM; CDR2 reads ANQGSEA. CDR3 amino acids: CSVSNGGHTEAFF. The CDR3 DNA is TGCAGCGTCTCAAACGGGGGGCACACTGAAGCTTTCTTT.

The V call is TRBV10-1, the J call TRBJ1-2; 12 bases fit TRBD1. With V trimmed by 0 bases and J by 4 bases, 9 bases remained unmatched. The CDR3 consists of 18 residues. The germline V gene encodes CDR1 WNHNN and CDR2 SYGVQD (reference sequence). CDR3 nucleotides: TGCGCCAGCAGTGAGTCGCCGGGACAGGGGGCGACCTCCTATGGCTACACCTTC. As protein: CASSESPGQGATSYGYTF.

The chain links TRBV19 to TRBJ1-2; perhaps TRBD1 as D (6 bases). The germline V gene encodes CDR1 LNHDA and CDR2 SQIVND (reference sequence). The V and J ends lost 4 bases and 8 bases respectively, with 11 bases between them. CDR3 length equals 12 residues. In nucleotides, the CDR3 is TGTGCCAGTAGTAGGGCAGGGGACGGCTACACCTTC. It is translated as CASSRAGDGYTF.

V usage is TRBV2 and J usage is TRBJ2-5; 10 nucleotides align to TRBD2. Germline V gives CDR1 SNHLY, CDR2 FYNNEI. V dropped 7 bases and J dropped 2; count of bases not matched to a gene: 4. This CDR3 contains 14 residues. The CDR3 here is CASMPSGGQETQYF. Here the CDR3 DNA reads TGTGCCAGCATGCCTAGCGGGGGACAAGAGACCCAGTACTTC.